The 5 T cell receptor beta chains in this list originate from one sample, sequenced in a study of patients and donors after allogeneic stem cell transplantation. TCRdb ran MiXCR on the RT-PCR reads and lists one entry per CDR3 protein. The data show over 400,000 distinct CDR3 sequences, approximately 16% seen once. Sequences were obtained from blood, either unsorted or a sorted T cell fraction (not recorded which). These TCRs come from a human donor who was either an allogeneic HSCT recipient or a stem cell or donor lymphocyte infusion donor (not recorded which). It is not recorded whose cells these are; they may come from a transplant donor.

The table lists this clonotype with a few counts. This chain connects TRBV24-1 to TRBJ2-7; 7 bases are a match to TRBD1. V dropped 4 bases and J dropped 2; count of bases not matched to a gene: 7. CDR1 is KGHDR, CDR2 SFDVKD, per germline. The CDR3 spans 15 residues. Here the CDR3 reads CATSDPAGGPYEQYF. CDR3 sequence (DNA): TGTGCCACCAGTGACCCCGCAGGGGGTCCCTACGAGCAGTACTTC.

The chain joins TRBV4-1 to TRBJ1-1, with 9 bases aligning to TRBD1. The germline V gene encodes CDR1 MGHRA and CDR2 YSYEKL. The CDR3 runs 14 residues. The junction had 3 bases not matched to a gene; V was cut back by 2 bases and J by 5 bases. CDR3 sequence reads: CASSQIGQGTEAFF. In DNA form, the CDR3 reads TGCGCCAGCAGCCAAATCGGACAGGGGACTGAAGCTTTCTTT.

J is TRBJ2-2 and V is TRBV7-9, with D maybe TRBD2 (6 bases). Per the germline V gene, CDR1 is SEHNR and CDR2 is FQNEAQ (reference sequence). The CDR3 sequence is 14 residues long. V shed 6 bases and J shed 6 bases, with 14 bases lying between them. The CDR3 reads CASRATSSAGELFF. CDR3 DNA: TGTGCCAGCAGAGCGACTAGTAGTGCCGGGGAGCTGTTTTTT.

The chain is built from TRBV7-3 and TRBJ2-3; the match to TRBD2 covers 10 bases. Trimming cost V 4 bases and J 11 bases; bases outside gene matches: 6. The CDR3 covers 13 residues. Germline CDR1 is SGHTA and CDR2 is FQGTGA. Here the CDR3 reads CASSSTLAGGQYF. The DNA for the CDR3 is TGTGCCAGCAGCTCAACTTTAGCGGGAGGGCAGTATTTT.

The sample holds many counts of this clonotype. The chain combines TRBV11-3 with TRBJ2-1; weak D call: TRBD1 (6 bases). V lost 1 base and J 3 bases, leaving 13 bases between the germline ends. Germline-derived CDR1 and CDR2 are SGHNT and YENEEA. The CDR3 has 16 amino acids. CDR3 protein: CASSLAGTQSYNEQFF. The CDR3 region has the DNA TGTGCCAGCAGCTTAGCCGGGACACAGAGCTACAATGAGCAGTTCTTC.